The text below deals with one T cell receptor (beta chain). Its target is not known. Other DNA sequences in this sample translate to the same CDR3. The data stem from a study of beta chain features in type 1 diabetes. Findings and limits, study-wide: Shorter TCRB CDR3s, moderately but significantly so, marked every one of the four CD4+ subsets in Type 1 diabetes patients.

Every bit of the isolated RNA underwent reverse transcription, so sequencing read expressed TCRB transcripts. TCRdb's table, derived via immunoSEQ multiplex PCR, lists solely in-frame clones and lacks some. In the table there are just over 600,000 clones, around 15% of which are singletons. CDR1 and CDR2 from the germline V gene are ENHRY and SYGVKD. V shed 8 bases and J 7 bases; nucleotides not matched to a gene: 6. The CDR3 has 13 amino acids. V gene TRBV10-3 combines with J gene TRBJ2-1; the match to TRBD1 covers 9 bases. This TCR was sampled from a man aged 18 to 29 in good health. Sample: naive CD4+ T cells from blood. This CDR3 is CAIGGTGLNEQFF. The CDR3 nucleotides read TGTGCCATCGGAGGGACAGGGTTAAATGAGCAGTTCTTC.